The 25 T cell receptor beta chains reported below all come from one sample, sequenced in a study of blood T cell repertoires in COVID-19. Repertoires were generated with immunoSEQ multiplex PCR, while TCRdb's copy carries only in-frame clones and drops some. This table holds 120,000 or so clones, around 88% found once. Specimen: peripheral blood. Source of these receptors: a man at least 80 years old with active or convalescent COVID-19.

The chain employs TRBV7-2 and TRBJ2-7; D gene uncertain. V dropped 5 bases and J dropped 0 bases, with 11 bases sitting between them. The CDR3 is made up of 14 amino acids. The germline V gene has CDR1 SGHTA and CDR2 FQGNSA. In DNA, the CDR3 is TGTGCCAGCAGCACAACAGATAGCTCCTACGAGCAGTACTTC. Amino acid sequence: CASSTTDSSYEQYF.

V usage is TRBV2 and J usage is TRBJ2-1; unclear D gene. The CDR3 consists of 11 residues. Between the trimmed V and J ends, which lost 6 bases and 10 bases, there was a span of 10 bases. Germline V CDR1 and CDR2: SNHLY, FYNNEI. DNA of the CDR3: TGTGCCAGCAGCCCCGTTGTAGAGCAGTTCTTC. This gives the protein CASSPVVEQFF. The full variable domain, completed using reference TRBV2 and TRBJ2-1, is EPEVTQTPSHQVTQMGQEVILRCVPISNHLYFYWYRQILGQKVEFLVSFYNNEISEKSEIFDDQFSVERPDGSNFTLKIRSTKLEDSAMYFCASSPVVEQFFGPGTRLTVL.

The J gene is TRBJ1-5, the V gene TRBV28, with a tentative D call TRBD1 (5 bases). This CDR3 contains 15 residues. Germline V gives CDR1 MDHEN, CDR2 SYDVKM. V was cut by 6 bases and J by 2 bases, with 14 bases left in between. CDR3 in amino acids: CASRRQGSGNQPQHF. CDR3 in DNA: TGTGCCAGCAGGAGGCAGGGTTCGGGCAATCAGCCCCAGCATTTT.

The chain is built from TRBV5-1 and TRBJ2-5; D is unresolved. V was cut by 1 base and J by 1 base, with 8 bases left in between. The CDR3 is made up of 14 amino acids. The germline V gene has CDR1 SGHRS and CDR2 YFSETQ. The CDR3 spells CASSLIGPQETQYF. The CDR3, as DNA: TGCGCCAGCAGCTTGATTGGCCCCCAAGAGACCCAGTACTTC.

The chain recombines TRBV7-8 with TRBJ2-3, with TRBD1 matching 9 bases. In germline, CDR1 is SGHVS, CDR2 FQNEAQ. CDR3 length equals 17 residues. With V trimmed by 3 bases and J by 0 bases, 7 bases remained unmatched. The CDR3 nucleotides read TGTGCCAGCAGCTTCCCGGACAGGGGATCAAGCACAGATACGCAGTATTTT. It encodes CASSFPDRGSSTDTQYF.

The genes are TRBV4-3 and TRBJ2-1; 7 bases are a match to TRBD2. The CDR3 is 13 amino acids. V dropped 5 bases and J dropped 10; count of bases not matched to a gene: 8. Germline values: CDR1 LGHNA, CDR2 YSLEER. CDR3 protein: CASSTGRQGEQFF. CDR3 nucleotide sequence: TGCGCCAGCAGCACCGGGAGGCAGGGAGAGCAGTTCTTC.

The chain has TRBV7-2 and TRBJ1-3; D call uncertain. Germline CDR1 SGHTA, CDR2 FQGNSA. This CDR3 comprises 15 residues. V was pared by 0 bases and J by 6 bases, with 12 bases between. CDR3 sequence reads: CASSLAFAALNTIYF. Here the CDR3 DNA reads TGTGCCAGCAGCTTAGCGTTTGCGGCATTAAACACCATATATTTT.

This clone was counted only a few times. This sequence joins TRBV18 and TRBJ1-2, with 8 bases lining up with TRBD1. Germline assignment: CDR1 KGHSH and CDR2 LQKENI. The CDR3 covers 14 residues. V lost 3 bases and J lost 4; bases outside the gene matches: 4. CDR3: CASSPETGVYGYTF. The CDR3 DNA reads TGTGCCAGCTCACCTGAGACAGGGGTCTATGGCTACACCTTC. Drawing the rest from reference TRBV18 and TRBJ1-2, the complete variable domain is NAGVMQNPRHLVRRRGQEARLRCSPMKGHSHVYWYRQLPEEGLKFMVYLQKENIIDESGMPKERFSAEFPKEGPSILRIQQVVRGDSAAYFCASSPETGVYGYTFGSGTRLTVV.

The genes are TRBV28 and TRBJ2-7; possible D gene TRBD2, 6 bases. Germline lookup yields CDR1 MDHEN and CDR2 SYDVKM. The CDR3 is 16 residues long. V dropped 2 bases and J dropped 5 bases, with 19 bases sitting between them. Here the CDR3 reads CASSLNPNRRENEQYF. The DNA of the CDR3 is TGTGCCAGCAGTTTAAACCCTAATAGGCGGGAAAACGAGCAGTACTTC. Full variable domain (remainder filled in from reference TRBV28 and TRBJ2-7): DVKVTQSSRYLVKRTGEKVFLECVQDMDHENMFWYRQDPGLGLRLIYFSYDVKMKEKGDIPEGYSVSREKKERFSLILESASTNQTSMYLCASSLNPNRRENEQYFGPGTRLTVT.

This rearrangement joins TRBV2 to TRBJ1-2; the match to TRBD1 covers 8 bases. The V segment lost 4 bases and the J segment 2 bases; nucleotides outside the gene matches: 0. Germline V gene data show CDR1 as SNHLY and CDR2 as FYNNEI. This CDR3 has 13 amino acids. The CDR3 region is CASSAGGNYGYTF. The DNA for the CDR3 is TGTGCCAGCAGTGCAGGGGGCAACTATGGCTACACCTTC. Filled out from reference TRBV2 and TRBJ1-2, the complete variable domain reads EPEVTQTPSHQVTQMGQEVILRCVPISNHLYFYWYRQILGQKVEFLVSFYNNEISEKSEIFDDQFSVERPDGSNFTLKIRSTKLEDSAMYFCASSAGGNYGYTFGSGTRLTVV.

The CDR3 region is CATQSRGSGANVLTF. DNA for the CDR3: TGTGCCACCCAATCGCGGGGGTCTGGGGCCAACGTCCTGACTTTC. This sequence joins TRBV19 and TRBJ2-6, with TRBD2 matching over 7 bases. Germline V gene sequence: CDR1 LNHDA, CDR2 SQIVND (reference sequence). V trimming: 10 bases; J trimming: 1 base; junction bases outside the gene matches: 7. This CDR3 has 15 amino acids.

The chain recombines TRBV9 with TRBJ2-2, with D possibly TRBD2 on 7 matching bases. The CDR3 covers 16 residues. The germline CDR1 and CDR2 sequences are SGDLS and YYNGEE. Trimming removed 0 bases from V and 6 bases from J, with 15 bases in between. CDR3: CASSVDLGGGPGELFF. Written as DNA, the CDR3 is TGTGCCAGCAGCGTAGATCTTGGCGGGGGCCCCGGGGAGCTGTTTTTT.

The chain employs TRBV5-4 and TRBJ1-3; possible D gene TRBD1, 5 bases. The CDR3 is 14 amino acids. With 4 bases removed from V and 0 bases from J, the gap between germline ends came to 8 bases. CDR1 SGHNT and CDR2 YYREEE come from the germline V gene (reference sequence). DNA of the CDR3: TGTGCCAGCAGCGGCACAGGCTCTGGAAACACCATATATTTT. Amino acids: CASSGTGSGNTIYF.

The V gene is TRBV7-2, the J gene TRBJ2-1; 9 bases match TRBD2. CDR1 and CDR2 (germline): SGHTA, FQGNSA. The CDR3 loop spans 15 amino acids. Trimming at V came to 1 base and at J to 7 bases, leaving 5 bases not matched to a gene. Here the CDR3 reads CASSLVAGVWNEQFF. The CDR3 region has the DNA TGTGCCAGCAGCTTAGTAGCGGGGGTCTGGAATGAGCAGTTCTTC.

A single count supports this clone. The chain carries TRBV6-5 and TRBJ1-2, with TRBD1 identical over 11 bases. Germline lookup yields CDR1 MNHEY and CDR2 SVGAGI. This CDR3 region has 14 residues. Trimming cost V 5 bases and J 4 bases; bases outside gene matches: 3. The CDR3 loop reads CASSTGTGGYGYTF. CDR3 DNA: TGTGCCAGCAGTACGGGGACAGGGGGCTATGGCTACACCTTC.

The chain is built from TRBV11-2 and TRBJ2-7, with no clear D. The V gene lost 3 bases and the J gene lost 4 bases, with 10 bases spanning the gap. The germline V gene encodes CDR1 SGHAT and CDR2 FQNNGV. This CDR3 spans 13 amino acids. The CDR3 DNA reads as TGTGCCAGCAGCTTGTTGTCCGAGTACGAGCAGTACTTC. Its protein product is CASSLLSEYEQYF.

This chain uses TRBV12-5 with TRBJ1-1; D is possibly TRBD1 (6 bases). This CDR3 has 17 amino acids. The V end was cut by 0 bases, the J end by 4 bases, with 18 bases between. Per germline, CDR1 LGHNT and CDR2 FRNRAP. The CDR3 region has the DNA TGTGCTAGTGGTTTGGTATGGGTCGGGGGGGCGACCACTGAAGCTTTCTTT. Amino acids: CASGLVWVGGATTEAFF.

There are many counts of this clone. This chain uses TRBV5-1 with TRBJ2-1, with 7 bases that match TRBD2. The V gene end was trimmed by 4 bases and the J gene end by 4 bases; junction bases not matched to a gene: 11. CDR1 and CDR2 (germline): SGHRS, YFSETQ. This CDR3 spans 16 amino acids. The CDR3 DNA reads TGCGCCAGCAGCGCCTCCGGGACTAACTTATACAATGAGCAGTTCTTC. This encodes CASSASGTNLYNEQFF.

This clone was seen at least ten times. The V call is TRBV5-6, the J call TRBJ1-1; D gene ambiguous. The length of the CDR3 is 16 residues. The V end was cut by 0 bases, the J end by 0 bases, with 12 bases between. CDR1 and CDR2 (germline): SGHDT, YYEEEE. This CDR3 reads CASSLAYKLMNTEAFF. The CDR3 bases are TGTGCCAGCAGCTTGGCCTATAAACTCATGAACACTGAAGCTTTCTTT.

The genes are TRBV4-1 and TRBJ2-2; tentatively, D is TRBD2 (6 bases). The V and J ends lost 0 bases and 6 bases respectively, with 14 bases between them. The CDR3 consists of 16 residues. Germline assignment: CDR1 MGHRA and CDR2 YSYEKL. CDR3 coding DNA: TGCGCCAGCAGCCAAGAGGCGGGGATTCGGGCCGGGGAGCTGTTTTTT. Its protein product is CASSQEAGIRAGELFF.

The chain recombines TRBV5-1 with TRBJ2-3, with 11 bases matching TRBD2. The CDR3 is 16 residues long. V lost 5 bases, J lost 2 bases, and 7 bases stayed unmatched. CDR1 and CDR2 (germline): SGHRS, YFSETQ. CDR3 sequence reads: CASRVLAGGLTDTQYF. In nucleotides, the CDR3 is TGCGCCAGCAGGGTCCTAGCGGGGGGCCTCACAGATACGCAGTATTTT.

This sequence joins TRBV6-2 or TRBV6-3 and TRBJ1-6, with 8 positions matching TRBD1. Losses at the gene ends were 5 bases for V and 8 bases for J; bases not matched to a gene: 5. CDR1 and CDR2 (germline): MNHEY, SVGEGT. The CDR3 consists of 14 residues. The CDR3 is CASSVQGAYSPLHF. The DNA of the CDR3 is TGTGCCAGCAGTGTCCAGGGGGCATATTCACCCCTCCACTTT.

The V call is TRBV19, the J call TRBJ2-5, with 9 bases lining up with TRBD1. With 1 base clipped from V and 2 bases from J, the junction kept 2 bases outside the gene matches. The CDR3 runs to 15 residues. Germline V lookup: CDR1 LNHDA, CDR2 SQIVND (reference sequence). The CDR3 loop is CASSIGGTGQETQYF. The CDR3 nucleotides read TGTGCCAGTAGTATAGGGGGGACAGGGCAAGAGACCCAGTACTTC.

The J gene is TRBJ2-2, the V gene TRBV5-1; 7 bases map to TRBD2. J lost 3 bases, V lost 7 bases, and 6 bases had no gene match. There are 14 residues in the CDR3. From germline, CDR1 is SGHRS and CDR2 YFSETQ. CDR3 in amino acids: CASSGGTYTGELFF. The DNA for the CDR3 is TGCGCCAGCTCGGGGGGTACCTACACCGGGGAGCTGTTTTTT.

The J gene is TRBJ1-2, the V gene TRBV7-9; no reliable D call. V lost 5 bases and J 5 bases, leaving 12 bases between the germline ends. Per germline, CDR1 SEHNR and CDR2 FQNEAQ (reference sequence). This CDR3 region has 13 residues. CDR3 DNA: TGTGCCAGCAGCCCCCAGGCTCTATATGGCTACACCTTC. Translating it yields CASSPQALYGYTF.